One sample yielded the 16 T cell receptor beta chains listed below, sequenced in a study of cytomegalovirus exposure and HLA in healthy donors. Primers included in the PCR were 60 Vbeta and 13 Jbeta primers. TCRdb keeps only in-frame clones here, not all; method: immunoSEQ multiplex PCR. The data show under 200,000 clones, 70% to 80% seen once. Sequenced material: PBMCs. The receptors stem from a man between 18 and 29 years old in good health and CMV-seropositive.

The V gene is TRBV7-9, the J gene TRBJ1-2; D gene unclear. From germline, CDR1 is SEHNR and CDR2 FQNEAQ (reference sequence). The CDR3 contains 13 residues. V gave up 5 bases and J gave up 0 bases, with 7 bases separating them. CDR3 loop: CASSETANYGYTF. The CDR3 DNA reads TGTGCCAGCAGCGAAACAGCTAACTATGGCTACACCTTC.

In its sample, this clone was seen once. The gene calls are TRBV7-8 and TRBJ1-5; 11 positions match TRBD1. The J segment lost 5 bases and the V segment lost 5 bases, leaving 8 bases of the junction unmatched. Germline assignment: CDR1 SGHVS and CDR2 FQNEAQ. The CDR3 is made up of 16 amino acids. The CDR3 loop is CASSDRDRGMDQPQHF. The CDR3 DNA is TGTGCCAGCAGCGACCGGGACAGGGGGATGGATCAGCCCCAGCATTTT. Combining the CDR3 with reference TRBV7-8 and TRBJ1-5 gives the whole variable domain GAGVSQSPRYKVAKRGQDVALRCDPISGHVSLFWYQQALGQGPEFLTYFQNEAQLDKSGLPSDRFFAERPEGSVSTLKIQRTQQEDSAVYLCASSDRDRGMDQPQHFGDGTRLSIL.

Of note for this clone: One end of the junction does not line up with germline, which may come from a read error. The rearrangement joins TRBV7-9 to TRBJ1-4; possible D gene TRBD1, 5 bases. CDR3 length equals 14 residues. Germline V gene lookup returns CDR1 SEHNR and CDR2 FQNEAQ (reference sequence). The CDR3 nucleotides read TGTTCCAGCAGCGGCAGGGTGGTTGATGAAAAACTGTTTTTT. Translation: CSSSGRVVDEKLFF.

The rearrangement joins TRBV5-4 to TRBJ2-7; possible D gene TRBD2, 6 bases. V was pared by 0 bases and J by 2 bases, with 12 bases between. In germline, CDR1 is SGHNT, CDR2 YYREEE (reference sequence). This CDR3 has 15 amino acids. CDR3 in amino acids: CASSLGAGDTYEQYF. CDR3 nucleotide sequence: TGTGCCAGCAGCTTGGGAGCGGGTGATACCTACGAGCAGTACTTC.

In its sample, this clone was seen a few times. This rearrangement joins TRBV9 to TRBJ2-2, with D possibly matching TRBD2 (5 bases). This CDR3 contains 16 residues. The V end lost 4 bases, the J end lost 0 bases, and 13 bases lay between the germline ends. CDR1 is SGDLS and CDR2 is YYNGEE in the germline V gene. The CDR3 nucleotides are TGTGCCAGCAGCACTAGGACTGGCGCGAACACCGGGGAGCTGTTTTTT. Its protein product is CASSTRTGANTGELFF.

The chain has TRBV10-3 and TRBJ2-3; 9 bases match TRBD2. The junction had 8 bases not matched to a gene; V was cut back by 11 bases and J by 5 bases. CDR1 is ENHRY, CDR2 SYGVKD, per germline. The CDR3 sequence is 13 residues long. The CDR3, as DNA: TGTGCCTCGGCGGGAGGGCCAGGAGATACGCAGTATTTT. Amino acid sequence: CASAGGPGDTQYF.

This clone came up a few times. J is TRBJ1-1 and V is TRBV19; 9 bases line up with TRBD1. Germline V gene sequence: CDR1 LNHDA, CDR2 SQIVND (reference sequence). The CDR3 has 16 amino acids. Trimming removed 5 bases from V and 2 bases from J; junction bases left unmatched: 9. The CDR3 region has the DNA TGTGCCAGTAGTCCGATTCCGGGACAGGGTAACACTGAAGCTTTCTTT. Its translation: CASSPIPGQGNTEAFF.

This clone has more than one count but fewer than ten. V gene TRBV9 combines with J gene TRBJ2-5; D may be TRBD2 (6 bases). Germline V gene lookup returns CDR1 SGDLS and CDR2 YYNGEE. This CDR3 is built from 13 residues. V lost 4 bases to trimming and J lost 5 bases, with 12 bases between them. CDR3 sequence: CASSSAGGETQYF. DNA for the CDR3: TGTGCCAGCAGCTCCGCTGGGGGGGAGACCCAGTACTTC.

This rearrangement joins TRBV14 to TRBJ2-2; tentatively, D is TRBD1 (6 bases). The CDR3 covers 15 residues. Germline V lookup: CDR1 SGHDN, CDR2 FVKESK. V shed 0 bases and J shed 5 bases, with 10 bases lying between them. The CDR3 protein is CASSQEQGITGELFF. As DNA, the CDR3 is TGTGCCAGCAGCCAAGAACAGGGCATAACCGGGGAGCTGTTTTTT.

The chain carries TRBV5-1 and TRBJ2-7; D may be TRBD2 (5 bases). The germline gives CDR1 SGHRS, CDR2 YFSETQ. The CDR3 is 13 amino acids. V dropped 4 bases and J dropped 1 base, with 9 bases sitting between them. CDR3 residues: CASSAGGSYEQYF. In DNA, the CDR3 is TGCGCCAGCAGCGCGGGCGGTTCCTACGAGCAGTACTTC.

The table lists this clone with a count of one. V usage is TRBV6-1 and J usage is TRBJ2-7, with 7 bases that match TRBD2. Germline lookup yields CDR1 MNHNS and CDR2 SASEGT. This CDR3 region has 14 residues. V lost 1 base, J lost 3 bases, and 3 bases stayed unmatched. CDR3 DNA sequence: TGTGCCAGCAGTGAAGGTGCTAGCGGCTACGAGCAGTACTTC. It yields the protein CASSEGASGYEQYF.

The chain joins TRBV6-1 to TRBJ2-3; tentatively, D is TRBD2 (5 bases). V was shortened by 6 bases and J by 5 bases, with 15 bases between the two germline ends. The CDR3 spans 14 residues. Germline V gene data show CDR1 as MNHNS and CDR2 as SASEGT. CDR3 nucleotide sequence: TGTGCCAGCAGCGCCATAAGAGGAGGAGATACGCAGTATTTT. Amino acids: CASSAIRGGDTQYF.

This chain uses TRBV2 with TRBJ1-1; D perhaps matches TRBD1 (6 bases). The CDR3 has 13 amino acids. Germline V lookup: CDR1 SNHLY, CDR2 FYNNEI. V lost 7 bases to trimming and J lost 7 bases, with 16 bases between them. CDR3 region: CASKLQGANEAFF. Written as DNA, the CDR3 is TGTGCCAGCAAGCTACAGGGCGCAAATGAAGCTTTCTTT. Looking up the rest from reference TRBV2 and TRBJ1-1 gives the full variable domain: EPEVTQTPSHQVTQMGQEVILRCVPISNHLYFYWYRQILGQKVEFLVSFYNNEISEKSEIFDDQFSVERPDGSNFTLKIRSTKLEDSAMYFCASKLQGANEAFFGQGTRLTVV.

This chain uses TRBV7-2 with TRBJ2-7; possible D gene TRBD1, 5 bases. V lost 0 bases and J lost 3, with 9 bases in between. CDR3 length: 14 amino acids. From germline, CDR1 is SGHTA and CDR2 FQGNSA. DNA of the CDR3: TGTGCCAGCAGCTTAGCGGGGCAGATCTACGAGCAGTACTTC. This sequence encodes CASSLAGQIYEQYF. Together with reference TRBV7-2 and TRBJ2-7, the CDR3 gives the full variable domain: GAGVSQSPSNKVTEKGKDVELRCDPISGHTALYWYRQSLGQGLEFLIYFQGNSAPDKSGLPSDRFSAERTGGSVSTLTIQRTQQEDSAVYLCASSLAGQIYEQYFGPGTRLTVT.

Here the CDR3 reads CASSLMGQSNTEAFF. The CDR3 region has the DNA TGCGCCAGCAGCCTAATGGGACAGTCGAACACTGAAGCTTTCTTT. The chain recombines TRBV4-1 with TRBJ1-1; the match to TRBD1 covers 7 bases. This CDR3 spans 15 amino acids. The V gene's germline CDR1 is MGHRA and CDR2 YSYEKL. V was pared by 4 bases and J by 1 base, with 6 bases of the junction left unmatched.

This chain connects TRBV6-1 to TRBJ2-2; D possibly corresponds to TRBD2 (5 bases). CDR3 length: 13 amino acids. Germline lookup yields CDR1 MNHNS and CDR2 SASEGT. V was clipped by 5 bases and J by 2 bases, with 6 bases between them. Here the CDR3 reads CASSRGNTGELFF. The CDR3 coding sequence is TGTGCCAGCAGTCGGGGAAACACCGGGGAGCTGTTTTTT.